These 8 T cell receptor beta chains originate from one sample sequenced in a study of T cells in Graves' hyperthyroidism and ophthalmopathy. TCR beta CDR3 sequences were amplified from RNA transcripts. RT-PCR in the first round (using the HTBI primer set) targeted the TCR CDR3. TCRdb reanalysed the multiplex PCR reads using MiXCR and keeps one entry per CDR3 protein. In the table there are about 360,000 distinct CDR3 sequences, about 18% of which are singletons. The sequenced material came from blood. These receptors were collected from a woman aged 18-30 years with Graves' hyperthyroidism.

This rearrangement joins TRBV3-1 to TRBJ1-3; D gene ambiguous. V gave up 4 bases and J gave up 0 bases, with 10 bases separating them. The CDR3 runs to 15 residues. CDR1 and CDR2 from the germline V gene are LGHDT and YNNKEL (reference sequence). DNA for the CDR3: TGTGCCAGCAGCCCCGGTCCGGCCTCTGGAAACACCATATATTTT. Amino acids: CASSPGPASGNTIYF.

V and J are TRBV7-9 and TRBJ2-5, with D tentatively TRBD1 or TRBD2 (7 bases each). Deletions cut 6 bases from V and 5 bases from J, with 13 bases between. The length of the CDR3 is 13 residues. CDR1 and CDR2 from the germline V gene are SEHNR and FQNEAQ (reference sequence). DNA of the CDR3: TGTGCCAGCAGGTCCCAGGGGGGGGAGACCCAGTACTTC. This sequence encodes CASRSQGGETQYF.

This clonotype was counted ten times or more. This chain uses TRBV27 with TRBJ2-7; either TRBD1 or TRBD2 may fit D (5 bases each). Looked up from germline, CDR1 is MNHEY and CDR2 is SMNVEV (reference sequence). The length of the CDR3 is 15 residues. The V end lost 6 bases, the J end lost 6 bases, and 21 bases lay between the germline ends. CDR3 sequence (DNA): TGTGCCAGCAGGACAGATAGGGGCGAGGGATTCGAGCAGTACTTC. Amino acid sequence: CASRTDRGEGFEQYF.

This clonotype was found many times. The CDR3 DNA is TGTGCCAGCAGTGACTCGAGCGCCGGGGAGCTGTTTTTT. Protein sequence: CASSDSSAGELFF. This rearrangement joins TRBV6-4 to TRBJ2-2; D is ambiguous. Germline-derived CDR1 and CDR2 are MRHNA and SNTAGT. The CDR3 length is 13 residues. The V end lost 0 bases, the J end lost 6 bases, and 5 bases lay between the germline ends.

About this clonotype: The missing conserved phenylalanine or tryptophan at the end of this CDR3 makes a read error likely. The limits of the CDR3 on the DNA are not certain, so only TCRdb's listed CDR3 is given. The chain employs TRBV6-1 and TRBJ1-1; the listed D gene, TRBD1, was not tested against the DNA. The CDR3 is 13 residues long, counting both termini. Germline-derived CDR1 and CDR2 are MNHNS and SASEGT. CDR3 residues: CASSTGESAEACL.

This clonotype was found many times. This sequence joins TRBV6-5 and TRBJ2-7; 10 bases fit TRBD1. Germline V gene data show CDR1 as MNHEY and CDR2 as SVGAGI. V lost 7 bases, J lost 5 bases, and 17 bases stayed unmatched. The CDR3 totals 17 residues. The CDR3 nucleotides are TGTGCCAGCACCTTAAGACATCCGGGACAGGGGATCCACGAGCAGTACTTC. It encodes CASTLRHPGQGIHEQYF.

The table lists this clonotype with many counts. The chain employs TRBV7-2 and TRBJ1-5; D unresolved. V lost 2 bases to trimming and J lost 4 bases, with 9 bases between them. Germline CDR1 reads SGHTA; CDR2 reads FQGNSA. This CDR3 comprises 14 residues. CDR3 region: CASSLSGQNQPQHF. The CDR3 nucleotides read TGTGCCAGCAGCTTAAGCGGGCAAAATCAGCCCCAGCATTTT.

Details on this clonotype: This could be a read error, since a much larger clone is one nucleotide away. This chain links TRBV30 with TRBJ2-7; TRBD1 aligns across 9 bases. This CDR3 comprises 14 residues. Per the germline V gene, CDR1 is GTSNPN and CDR2 is SVGIG (reference sequence). The CDR3: CVWTGAGFGDEQYF. For the CDR3, the DNA is TGTGTCTGGACAGGGGCGGGTTTTGGGGACGAGCAGTACTTC.